This TCR beta chain appears in the sequencing data of a study of blood T cell repertoires in COVID-19. The wider study: The study drew acute and convalescent COVID-19 samples from the United States, Italy and Spain.

Per the authors' pipeline: Estimation of nucleated cell counts was performed using reference gene primer amplification. Libraries were prepared by immunoSEQ multiplex PCR; TCRdb keeps only in-frame clonotypes and omits some of them. The V and J calls and the clone size are those of that table, but D and trimming were determined from the DNA. Seen here are over 200,000 clones, roughly 86% observed once, and the top ten hold 10%. Unmatched junction bases numbered 3, after V lost 0 bases and J lost 7 bases. Germline V gene data show CDR1 as KGHSH and CDR2 as LQKENI. CDR3 length equals 15 residues. This chain joins TRBV18 and TRBJ2-2; 9 positions agree with TRBD2. The sequencing input was PBMCs or T cells enriched from blood (not recorded which). The sequence was obtained from a young man with acute COVID-19. CDR3 loop: CASSPPGLANGELFF. The CDR3 bases are TGTGCCAGCTCACCACCGGGACTAGCTAACGGGGAGCTGTTTTTT.